These 16 T cell receptor beta chains were all obtained from the same sample, sequenced in a study of blood T cell repertoires in COVID-19. TCRdb keeps only in-frame clones here, not all; method: immunoSEQ multiplex PCR. Here the sample spans tens of thousands of clones, about 85% being singletons. Specimen: peripheral blood. Receptor source: a man between 60 and 70 years old with COVID-19, enrolled during active disease.

The rearrangement uses TRBV2 and TRBJ2-5; 11 bases are a match to TRBD1. The CDR3 loop spans 14 amino acids. CDR1 and CDR2 (germline): SNHLY, FYNNEI. Trimming at V came to 6 bases and at J to 5 bases, leaving 5 bases not matched to a gene. The DNA for the CDR3 is TGTGCCAGCAGGGCCGGGACAGGGGGGGAGACCCAGTACTTC. Its protein is CASRAGTGGETQYF.

This clone appeared once. V gene TRBV15 combines with J gene TRBJ2-7; 9 positions match TRBD2. CDR1 is LNHNV and CDR2 is YYDKDF in the germline V gene (reference sequence). CDR3 size: 16 residues. V gave up 5 bases and J gave up 4 bases; unmatched junction bases: 12. The CDR3 region has the DNA TGTGCCACCAGCCGCCGAGGTGGCGGGAGGGCTTACGAGCAGTACTTC. It yields the protein CATSRRGGGRAYEQYF.

The gene calls are TRBV7-2 and TRBJ2-7; a possible D gene is TRBD1 (6 bases). The CDR3 totals 14 residues. Germline lookup yields CDR1 SGHTA and CDR2 FQGNSA. The ends were cut back, 0 bases at V and 4 bases at J, with 10 bases in the middle. Here the CDR3 reads CASSLASTGYEQYF. The CDR3 bases are TGTGCCAGCAGCTTAGCTTCGACAGGTTACGAGCAGTACTTC.

Points on this clone: One end of the junction fails to match germline, which may point to a read error. The rearrangement joins TRBV7-2 to TRBJ2-2, with TRBD2 as a possible D gene (6 bases). Germline-derived CDR1 and CDR2 are SGHTA and FQGNSA. The CDR3 covers 16 residues. The CDR3 reads CASSLVGGSNSGELFF. CDR3 DNA sequence: TGTGCCAGCAGCTTAGTCGGAGGGTCGAACTCCGGGGAGCTGTTTTTT.

The J gene is TRBJ2-5, the V gene TRBV28; 10 nucleotides line up with TRBD2. Germline trimming cut 6 bases from V and 1 base from J; bases unmatched to any gene: 11. Germline-derived CDR1 and CDR2 are MDHEN and SYDVKM. The CDR3 is 17 amino acids. For the CDR3, the DNA is TGTGCCAGCAGCCCCGGGGGGCTAGCGGGAGTCCAAGAGACCCAGTACTTC. This translates into CASSPGGLAGVQETQYF.

The chain recombines TRBV6-5 with TRBJ1-1; D gene unclear. Germline V gene data show CDR1 as MNHEY and CDR2 as SVGAGI. V lost 4 bases to trimming and J lost 1 base, with 10 bases between them. The CDR3 sequence is 14 residues long. DNA of the CDR3: TGTGCCAGCAGTTGGAAGCGCACGAACACTGAAGCTTTCTTT. It encodes CASSWKRTNTEAFF.

This chain links TRBV5-8 with TRBJ2-2; D is ambiguous. Trimming took off 5 bases at V and 1 base at J, with 9 bases between the two ends. Looked up from germline, CDR1 is SGHTS and CDR2 is YDEGEE. The CDR3 sequence is 14 residues long. The CDR3 nucleotides read TGTGCCAGCAGGTCTTTTTTGAACACCGGGGAGCTGTTTTTT. Amino acid sequence: CASRSFLNTGELFF.

This clone was detected only once. This sequence joins TRBV5-6 and TRBJ2-7; a possible D gene is TRBD1 (7 bases). The CDR3 is made up of 14 amino acids. The germline V gene has CDR1 SGHDT and CDR2 YYEEEE. V was trimmed by 4 bases and J by 2 bases, leaving 13 bases between them. CDR3 residues: CASSGGTATYEQYF. CDR3 sequence (DNA): TGTGCCAGCAGCGGAGGGACAGCGACCTACGAGCAGTACTTC. The entire variable domain, with the rest obtained from reference TRBV5-6 and TRBJ2-7, is as follows: DAGVTQSPTHLIKTRGQQVTLRCSPKSGHDTVSWYQQALGQGPQFIFQYYEEEERQRGNFPDRFSGHQFPNYSSELNVNALLLGDSALYLCASSGGTATYEQYFGPGTRLTVT.

This chain joins TRBV9 and TRBJ2-1; D may be TRBD1 (6 bases). The CDR3 spans 13 residues. V was cut by 2 bases and J by 7 bases, with 10 bases left in between. Germline lookup yields CDR1 SGDLS and CDR2 YYNGEE. CDR3 sequence (DNA): TGTGCCAGCAGCGTCAACAGGGAAAATGAGCAGTTCTTC. Its protein is CASSVNRENEQFF.

The chain couples TRBV5-6 to TRBJ1-3, with a weak D call TRBD1 (5 bases). Germline values: CDR1 SGHDT, CDR2 YYEEEE. The CDR3 length is 16 residues. Between the trimmed V and J ends, which lost 4 bases and 4 bases, there was a span of 18 bases. The CDR3 sequence is CASSPRDYYPGNTIYF. The CDR3 bases are TGTGCCAGCAGCCCCCGGGACTATTACCCGGGAAACACCATATATTTT.

The chain couples TRBV18 to TRBJ2-7; 8 bases are shared with TRBD1. The J segment lost 4 bases and the V segment lost 8 bases, leaving 10 bases of the junction unmatched. Germline V CDR1 and CDR2: KGHSH, LQKENI. The CDR3 extends over 14 amino acids. CDR3 in amino acids: CASTTHQGAYEQYF. CDR3 nucleotides: TGTGCCAGCACCACACACCAGGGGGCTTACGAGCAGTACTTC. The complete variable domain, with remaining parts taken from reference TRBV18 and TRBJ2-7, reads NAGVMQNPRHLVRRRGQEARLRCSPMKGHSHVYWYRQLPEEGLKFMVYLQKENIIDESGMPKERFSAEFPKEGPSILRIQQVVRGDSAAYFCASTTHQGAYEQYFGPGTRLTVT.

The rearrangement links TRBV28 to TRBJ1-5, with D unclear. CDR1 is MDHEN, CDR2 SYDVKM, per germline. Trimming removed 3 bases from V and 3 bases from J, with 12 bases in between. The CDR3 is 15 amino acids. This CDR3 reads CASSFSVFPNQPQHF. The CDR3, as DNA: TGTGCCAGCAGTTTCAGCGTTTTTCCCAATCAGCCCCAGCATTTT.

The chain carries TRBV14 and TRBJ2-1; TRBD2 matches at 12 bases. Unmatched junction bases numbered 9, after V lost 5 bases and J lost 7 bases. Germline V gene lookup returns CDR1 SGHDN and CDR2 FVKESK. The CDR3 spans 16 residues. Here the CDR3 reads CASSDLAGGLKNEQFF. The DNA of the CDR3 is TGTGCCAGCAGCGACCTAGCGGGAGGGCTGAAAAATGAGCAGTTCTTC.

The chain has TRBV30 and TRBJ2-1, with D possibly being TRBD2 (5 bases). The CDR3 covers 15 residues. With 1 base removed from V and 6 bases from J, the gap between germline ends came to 16 bases. Looked up from germline, CDR1 is GTSNPN and CDR2 is SVGIG (reference sequence). This chain's CDR3 is CAWSESGGPANEQFF. DNA for the CDR3: TGTGCCTGGAGTGAGAGTGGCGGGCCGGCCAATGAGCAGTTCTTC.

The chain uses TRBV5-5 and TRBJ1-1; tentatively, D is TRBD1 (6 bases). The CDR3 totals 16 residues. Germline CDR1 and CDR2: SGHKS and YYEKEE (reference sequence). With 4 bases removed from V and 0 bases from J, the gap between germline ends came to 16 bases. The CDR3 protein is CASSPGQNSMNTEAFF. The CDR3 bases are TGTGCCAGCAGCCCAGGACAGAATTCTATGAACACTGAAGCTTTCTTT.

DNA for the CDR3: TGTGCCACCAGTGAAGACGGGACAGCCACCCAGCATTTT. It codes for CATSEDGTATQHF. The genes are TRBV24-1 and TRBJ1-5, with TRBD1 identical over 7 bases. The V and J ends lost 4 bases and 11 bases, in that order; junction bases with no gene match: 7. CDR1 KGHDR and CDR2 SFDVKD come from the germline V gene. CDR3 size: 13 residues.